These 6 T cell receptor beta chains were all obtained from the same sample, sequenced in a study of blood T cell repertoires in COVID-19. Assay: immunoSEQ multiplex PCR; the TCRdb copy retains only in-frame clones and omits some. This sample has about 100,000 clones; roughly 92% occur once, and the top ten carry 2% to 2.5%. The source material was peripheral blood. The receptors were sampled from a middle-aged man with active COVID-19.

This clone was seen just once. The V and J genes are TRBV7-9 and TRBJ1-6, with a weak D call TRBD1 (6 bases). With 4 bases removed from V and 0 bases from J, the gap between germline ends came to 7 bases. The CDR3 sequence is 15 residues long. Per germline, CDR1 SEHNR and CDR2 FQNEAQ (reference sequence). The CDR3, as DNA: TGTGCCAGCAGCTCGGACAGCTCCTATAATTCACCCCTCCACTTT. Translated, it gives CASSSDSSYNSPLHF. The full variable domain, its missing parts supplied by reference TRBV7-9 and TRBJ1-6, is DTGVSQNPRHKITKRGQNVTFRCDPISEHNRLYWYRQTLGQGPEFLTYFQNEAQLEKSRLLSDRFSAERPKGSFSTLEIQRTEQGDSAMYLCASSSDSSYNSPLHFGNGTRLTVT.

This sequence joins TRBV3-1 (or the pseudogene TRBV3-2) and TRBJ2-5; TRBD2 agrees at 8 bases. There are 14 residues in the CDR3. CDR1 and CDR2 (germline): LGHDT, YNNKEL (reference sequence). Trimming at V came to 5 bases and at J to 4 bases, leaving 6 bases not matched to a gene. The CDR3 bases are TGTGCCAGCAGCGCGAGCGGGAGAGGAGAGACCCAGTACTTC. Translation gives CASSASGRGETQYF.

The chain combines TRBV24-1 with TRBJ2-1, with D possibly matching TRBD2 (5 bases). CDR1 and CDR2 (germline): KGHDR, SFDVKD. The V and J ends lost 4 bases and 0 bases respectively, with 9 bases between them. The CDR3 sequence is 15 residues long. The CDR3 nucleotides are TGTGCCACCAGTGACCGGGGTCTCTCCTACAATGAGCAGTTCTTC. Translation gives CATSDRGLSYNEQFF.

The chain has TRBV14 and TRBJ2-1; D is ambiguous. The germline V gene encodes CDR1 SGHDN and CDR2 FVKESK. The CDR3 runs to 13 residues. Trimming shortened V by 0 bases and J by 7 bases, and 7 bases separated the two germline ends. The CDR3 spells CASSQDTSNEQFF. The CDR3 DNA reads as TGTGCCAGCAGCCAAGATACATCAAATGAGCAGTTCTTC. Looking up the rest from reference TRBV14 and TRBJ2-1 gives the full variable domain: EAGVTQFPSHSVIEKGQTVTLRCDPISGHDNLYWYRRVMGKEIKFLLHFVKESKQDESGMPNNRFLAERTGGTYSTLKVQPAELEDSGVYFCASSQDTSNEQFFGPGTRLTVL.

The chain has TRBV9 and TRBJ2-1; D remains unclear. CDR3 size: 15 residues. V was pared by 0 bases and J by 7 bases, with 14 bases between. The V gene's germline CDR1 is SGDLS and CDR2 YYNGEE. CDR3 in DNA: TGTGCCAGCAGCGTAGGCGTGGGCCGATGGAATGAGCAGTTCTTC. Protein sequence: CASSVGVGRWNEQFF. The variable domain in full, with the rest retrieved from reference TRBV9 and TRBJ2-1, is DSGVTQTPKHLITATGQRVTLRCSPRSGDLSVYWYQQSLDQGLQFLIQYYNGEERAKGNILERFSAQQFPDLHSELNLSSLELGDSALYFCASSVGVGRWNEQFFGPGTRLTVL.

V and J are TRBV6-6 and TRBJ2-1; tentatively, D is TRBD2 (6 bases). V dropped 6 bases and J dropped 11 bases, with 17 bases sitting between them. From germline, CDR1 is MNHNY and CDR2 SVGAGI (reference sequence). There are 13 residues in the CDR3. CDR3 nucleotides: TGTGCCAGCAGCTTGCCCGGCGGGGACCAGCAGTTCTTC. This sequence encodes CASSLPGGDQQFF.